Below, 19 T cell receptor beta chains from the same sample are listed, as sequenced in a study of OX40 agonist ivuxolimab in advanced cancers. Clones were sequenced by immunoSEQ multiplex PCR, and TCRdb holds only the in-frame ones, with some missing. The sample contains 65,000 to 90,000 clones, roughly 90% of which appear only once. This material consisted of CD4+ or CD8+ T cells sorted from blood, taken in a trial of the OX40 agonist ivuxolimab. These receptors originate from an adult with an advanced solid tumor such as melanoma, head and neck, liver or kidney cancer.

In DNA form, the CDR3 reads TGCGCCAGCAGCTTGGCCAGTGACTACGAGCAGTACTTC. The encoded protein is CASSLASDYEQYF. The chain links TRBV5-1 to TRBJ2-7, with D unresolved. This CDR3 has 13 amino acids. Looked up from germline, CDR1 is SGHRS and CDR2 is YFSETQ. Trimming took off 0 bases at V and 3 bases at J, with 7 bases between the two ends.

This clone was observed a handful of times. The J gene is TRBJ2-7, the V gene TRBV6-1, with D possibly matching TRBD2 (6 bases). V dropped 5 bases and J dropped 6 bases, with 17 bases sitting between them. Germline CDR1 and CDR2: MNHNS and SASEGT. The CDR3 contains 14 residues. CDR3 in amino acids: CASSLPWGDSEQYF. As DNA, the CDR3 is TGTGCCAGCAGTCTGCCCTGGGGGGACTCCGAGCAGTACTTC.

The chain employs TRBV9 and TRBJ2-7; a weak D match, TRBD2 (5 bases). V was shortened by 4 bases and J by 7 bases, with 18 bases between the two germline ends. From germline, CDR1 is SGDLS and CDR2 YYNGEE. The CDR3 is made up of 14 amino acids. CDR3 in DNA: TGTGCCAGCAGCCCCTGGGGTTCTTCGGGGGAGCAGTACTTC. This sequence encodes CASSPWGSSGEQYF.

This sequence joins TRBV4-2 and TRBJ2-7; 8 bases align to TRBD1. The CDR3 is 15 amino acids. V shed 0 bases, J shed 3 bases, and the junction held 4 bases outside the gene matches. Germline CDR1 is LGHNA and CDR2 is YNFKEQ. CDR3 DNA: TGTGCCAGCAGCCAAGACTGGACAGGGCTCTACGAGCAGTACTTC. Translating it yields CASSQDWTGLYEQYF.

The rearrangement joins TRBV6-6 to TRBJ2-5, with D perhaps matching TRBD2 (6 bases). The DNA end favors TRBJ2-7, so the J call may be wrong. CDR3 size: 15 residues. Per the germline V gene, CDR1 is MNHNY and CDR2 is SVGAGI (reference sequence). CDR3 sequence reads: CASSYMSSGPYEQYF. For the CDR3, the DNA is TGTGCCAGCAGTTATATGAGTAGCGGCCCCTACGAGCAGTACTTC.

The chain employs TRBV18 and TRBJ2-1; tentative D call: TRBD2 (5 bases). Germline V lookup: CDR1 KGHSH, CDR2 LQKENI. The CDR3 runs 14 residues. V lost 3 bases, J lost 6 bases, and 12 bases lay in between. Here the CDR3 reads CASSPERVGNEQFF. The CDR3 nucleotides are TGTGCCAGCTCACCTGAGAGGGTCGGCAATGAGCAGTTCTTC.

This clone appeared a single time. V usage is TRBV19 and J usage is TRBJ1-2; 7 nucleotides line up with TRBD1. The ends lost 10 bases at V and 7 bases at J; junction bases unmatched: 15. This CDR3 contains 14 residues. The V gene's germline CDR1 is LNHDA and CDR2 SQIVND (reference sequence). CDR3 in DNA: TGTGCCACCCAGAACAGGGGCGAGGGGTTTGGCTACACCTTC. Amino acids: CATQNRGEGFGYTF.

This chain links TRBV5-1 with TRBJ2-7, with D perhaps TRBD1 or TRBD2 (6 bases each). Trimming took off 0 bases at V and 6 bases at J, with 16 bases between the two ends. The germline V gene encodes CDR1 SGHRS and CDR2 YFSETQ. The CDR3 covers 15 residues. The CDR3 spells CASSLGGGLLSEQYF. Here the CDR3 DNA reads TGCGCCAGCAGCTTGGGAGGGGGGCTCCTTAGCGAGCAGTACTTC.

This clone was recorded once. V usage is TRBV12-5 and J usage is TRBJ1-3; a possible D gene is TRBD1 (6 bases). Trimming left V 4 bases short and J 1 base short, with 20 bases between. Germline V gene sequence: CDR1 LGHNT, CDR2 FRNRAP. This CDR3 is built from 18 residues. The CDR3 nucleotides are TGTGCTAGTGGTTCTTTGGGGGGGCCAGGGTGGTCTGGAAACACCATATATTTT. Translating gives CASGSLGGPGWSGNTIYF. The full variable domain, rest sourced from reference TRBV12-5 and TRBJ1-3, is DARVTQTPRHKVTEMGQEVTMRCQPILGHNTVFWYRQTMMQGLELLAYFRNRAPLDDSGMPKDRFSAEMPDATLATLKIQPSEPRDSAVYFCASGSLGGPGWSGNTIYFGEGSWLTVV.

This chain uses TRBV19 with TRBJ2-1; TRBD1 is a possible D gene (6 bases). Trimming cost V 8 bases and J 10 bases, with 15 bases left between them. Germline V gene lookup returns CDR1 LNHDA and CDR2 SQIVND (reference sequence). The CDR3 has 12 residues. The CDR3 DNA is TGTGCCAGTTCCGTGGGGGCACCGGAGCAGTTCTTC. Residues: CASSVGAPEQFF.

The rearrangement links TRBV7-9 to TRBJ1-6; 9 positions agree with TRBD1. The CDR3 has 16 residues. CDR1 is SEHNR, CDR2 FQNEAQ, per germline (reference sequence). J lost 7 bases, V lost 1 base, and 5 bases had no gene match. This chain's CDR3 is CASSLGRTGVNSPLHF. The CDR3, as DNA: TGTGCCAGCAGCTTAGGGAGGACAGGGGTAAATTCACCCCTCCACTTT. The full variable domain, completed using reference TRBV7-9 and TRBJ1-6, is DTGVSQNPRHKITKRGQNVTFRCDPISEHNRLYWYRQTLGQGPEFLTYFQNEAQLEKSRLLSDRFSAERPKGSFSTLEIQRTEQGDSAMYLCASSLGRTGVNSPLHFGNGTRLTVT.

The rearrangement links TRBV5-4 to TRBJ2-7; TRBD1 or TRBD2 may be the D gene (6 bases each). The CDR3 sequence is 13 residues long. Deletions cut 2 bases from V and 7 bases from J, with 13 bases between. The germline V gene has CDR1 SGHNT and CDR2 YYREEE (reference sequence). The CDR3 sequence: CASSLWGAWEQYF. CDR3 in DNA: TGTGCCAGCAGCTTATGGGGGGCGTGGGAGCAGTACTTC.

The chain employs TRBV21-1 and TRBJ1-2; the DNA was not used to check the table's D call, TRBD1. TRBV21-1 is noted as a pseudogene. The CDR3 contains 13 residues. The DNA for the CDR3 is TGTGCCAGCAGGGGGACAGGGCACTATGGCTACACCTTC. Its translation: CASRGTGHYGYTF.

The rearrangement uses TRBV11-2 and TRBJ2-7, with a weak D call TRBD2 (6 bases). CDR1 and CDR2 (germline): SGHAT, FQNNGV. V was clipped by 1 base and J by 4 bases, with 8 bases between them. The CDR3 runs 13 residues. CDR3 residues: CASSLGEVYEQYF. The CDR3 region has the DNA TGTGCCAGCAGCTTAGGGGAGGTGTACGAGCAGTACTTC.

This chain links TRBV4-1 with TRBJ1-5; D is undetermined. In germline, CDR1 is MGHRA, CDR2 YSYEKL. CDR3 size: 16 residues. V dropped 1 base and J dropped 4 bases, with 14 bases sitting between them. The CDR3 DNA reads TGCGCCAGCAGCCAAGTAAACGGGGAGAGGAATCAGCCCCAGCATTTT. As protein: CASSQVNGERNQPQHF.

A word on this clone: An end of the junction differs from the germline gene, which may be a read error. This sequence joins TRBV11-2 and TRBJ2-7; no definite D call. CDR3 length: 13 residues. In germline, CDR1 is SGHAT, CDR2 FQNNGV. The CDR3 bases are TGTGCCAGCACCTGGGGTAGAACCTACGGGCAGTACTTC. Its protein product is CASTWGRTYGQYF.

The rearrangement joins TRBV23-1 to TRBJ1-4; D is undetermined. TRBV23-1 is classed as an ORF, of uncertain function. The CDR3 spans 16 residues. V was cut by 4 bases and J by 0 bases, with 12 bases left in between. DNA of the CDR3: TGCGCCAGCAGTCTTGCCCCGGGCCCAACTAATGAAAAACTGTTTTTT. This gives the protein CASSLAPGPTNEKLFF.

The rearrangement joins TRBV7-9 to TRBJ2-2, with 9 bases matching TRBD2. The CDR3 has 16 amino acids. Germline trimming cut 5 bases from V and 4 bases from J; bases unmatched to any gene: 8. In germline, CDR1 is SEHNR, CDR2 FQNEAQ (reference sequence). CDR3 amino acids: CASSPSGGSGTGELFF. CDR3 bases: TGTGCCAGCAGCCCGAGCGGGGGGTCTGGCACCGGGGAGCTGTTTTTT. Full variable domain (missing parts from reference TRBV7-9 and TRBJ2-2): DTGVSQNPRHKITKRGQNVTFRCDPISEHNRLYWYRQTLGQGPEFLTYFQNEAQLEKSRLLSDRFSAERPKGSFSTLEIQRTEQGDSAMYLCASSPSGGSGTGELFFGEGSRLTVL.

V gene TRBV21-1 combines with J gene TRBJ2-7; no DNA check was done on the table's D call, TRBD2. TRBV21-1 constitutes a pseudogene. The CDR3 runs to 15 residues. The CDR3 reads CASNPRARGVYEQYF. The CDR3 DNA reads as TGTGCCAGCAACCCGCGTGCGCGGGGGGTCTACGAGCAGTACTTC.